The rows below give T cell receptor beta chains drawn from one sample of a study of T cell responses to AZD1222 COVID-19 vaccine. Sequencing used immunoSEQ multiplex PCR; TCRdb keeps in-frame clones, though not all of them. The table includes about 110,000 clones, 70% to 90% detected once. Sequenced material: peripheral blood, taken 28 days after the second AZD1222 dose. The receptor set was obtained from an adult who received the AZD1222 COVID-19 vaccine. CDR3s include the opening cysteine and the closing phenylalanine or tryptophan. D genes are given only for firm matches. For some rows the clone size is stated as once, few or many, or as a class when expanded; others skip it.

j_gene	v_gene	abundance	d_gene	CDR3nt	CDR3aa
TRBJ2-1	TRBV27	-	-	TGTGCCAGCAGTGTCGAGGCCCTTACCTTCAATGAGCAGTTCTTC	CASSVEALTFNEQFF
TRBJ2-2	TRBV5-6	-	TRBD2	TGTGCCAGCAGCTCCCTAAGGGCGGGGGGCGAGGACACCGGGGAGCTGTTTTTT	CASSSLRAGGEDTGELFF
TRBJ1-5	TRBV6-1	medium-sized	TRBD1	TGTGCCAGCAGTGAAGCGACAGGGGGCAATCAGCCCCAGCATTTT	CASSEATGGNQPQHF
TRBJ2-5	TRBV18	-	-	TGTGCCAGCTCACCACTTGGGGAGACCCAGTACTTC	CASSPLGETQYF
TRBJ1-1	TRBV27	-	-	TGTGCCAGCAGATCGTCGGGGGCATTCCCCCACACTGAAGCTTTCTTT	CASRSSGAFPHTEAFF
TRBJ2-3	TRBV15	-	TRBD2	TGTGCCACCAGCAGAGAACTAGCGGGGCAGGATACGCAGTATTTT	CATSRELAGQDTQYF
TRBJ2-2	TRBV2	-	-	TGTGCCAGCAGTGTCCGCCAAAACACCGGGGAGCTGTTTTTT	CASSVRQNTGELFF
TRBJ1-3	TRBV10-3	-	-	TGTGCCATCAGTGACCCCAGGGCTGGAAACACCATATATTTT	CAISDPRAGNTIYF
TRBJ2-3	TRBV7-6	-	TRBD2	TGTGCCAGCAGCTTAGGGGCGGGAGGATCGGCAGATACGCAGTATTTT	CASSLGAGGSADTQYF
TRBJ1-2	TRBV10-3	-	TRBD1	TGTGCCATCAGCCCCGGACAGGGGGCTTCCTATGGCTACACCTTC	CAISPGQGASYGYTF
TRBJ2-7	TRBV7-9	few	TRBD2	TGTGCCAGCACTTTAGCGGGAGGGTACGAGCAGTACTTC	CASTLAGGYEQYF
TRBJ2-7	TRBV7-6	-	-	TGTGCCAGCAGCTTTGGGACTCCTTCTGGGGAGCAGTACTTC	CASSFGTPSGEQYF
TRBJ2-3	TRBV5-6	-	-	TGTGCCAGCAGCTTGGCCAATGGAGATACGCAGTATTTT	CASSLANGDTQYF
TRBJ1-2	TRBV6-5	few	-	TGTGCCAGCAGAATGTCGTCTAACTATGGCTACACCTTC	CASRMSSNYGYTF
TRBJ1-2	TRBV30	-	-	TGTGCCTGGAGCGCTCCACGCTATGGCTACACCTTC	CAWSAPRYGYTF
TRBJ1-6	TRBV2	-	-	TGTGCCAGCAGTGCCCAGGCCCGCAATTCACCCCTCCACTTT	CASSAQARNSPLHF
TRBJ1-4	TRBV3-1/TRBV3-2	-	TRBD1	TGTGCCAGCAGCACCTGGACAGGGAGAGGTGAAAAACTGTTTTTT	CASSTWTGRGEKLFF
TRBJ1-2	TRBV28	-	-	TGTGCCAGCAGTTTACGGGGAGCGGATGGCTACACCTTC	CASSLRGADGYTF
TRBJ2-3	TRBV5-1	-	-	TGCGCCAGCAGCTTTTCAGGATCTGCAGATACGCAGTATTTT	CASSFSGSADTQYF
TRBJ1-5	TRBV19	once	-	TGTGCCAGTAGTATCCGGCAGGGTGCTCAGCCCCAGCATTTT	CASSIRQGAQPQHF
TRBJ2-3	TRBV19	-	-	TGTGCCAGTAGTATAGCGGATGATACGCAGTATTTT	CASSIADDTQYF
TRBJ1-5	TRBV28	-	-	TGTGCCAGCAGTGGTAATCAGCCCCAGCATTTT	CASSGNQPQHF
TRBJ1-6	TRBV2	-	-	TGTGCCAGCAGCCCAACAGGGATTGGGCCACCCCTCCACTTT	CASSPTGIGPPLHF
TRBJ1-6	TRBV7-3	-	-	TGTGCCAGCAGCCGGGGAGGAGTAAATTCACCCCTCCACTTT	CASSRGGVNSPLHF
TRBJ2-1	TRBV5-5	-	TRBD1	TGTGCCAGCAGCTTAGGGACAGACAATGAGCAGTTCTTC	CASSLGTDNEQFF
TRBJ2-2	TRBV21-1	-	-	TGTGCCAGCAGCAAAGAGGACAGGGGGCTGCACGGGGAGCTGTTTTTT	CASSKEDRGLHGELFF
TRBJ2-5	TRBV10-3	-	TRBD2	TGTGCCATCAGTGAGTCCCGGACTAGCGGAGAGACCCAGTACTTC	CAISESRTSGETQYF
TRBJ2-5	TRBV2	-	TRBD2	TGTGCCAGCAGAGGGACTAGCGGCCCAGAGGCCCAGTACTTC	CASRGTSGPEAQYF
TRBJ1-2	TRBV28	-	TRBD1	TGTGCCAGCAGCCTTTATGAGGGGGCACATGGCTACACCTTC	CASSLYEGAHGYTF
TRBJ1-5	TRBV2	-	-	TGTGCCAGCAGTATGTACGGGGGCAATCAGCCCCAGCATTTT	CASSMYGGNQPQHF
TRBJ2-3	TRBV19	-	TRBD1	TGTGCCAGTAGTGTCTCCGGGACAGGGAGGTCAGATACGCAGTATTTT	CASSVSGTGRSDTQYF
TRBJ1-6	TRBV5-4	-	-	TGTGCCAGCAGCTCGGAGGGGGGGAATGATTCACCCCTCCACTTT	CASSSEGGNDSPLHF
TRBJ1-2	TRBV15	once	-	TGTGCCACCAGCAGAGATGGAGCTAACTATGGCTACACCTTC	CATSRDGANYGYTF
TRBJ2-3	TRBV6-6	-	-	TGTGCCAGCAGTTATGGTCGACAGTCGGACACAGATACGCAGTATTTT	CASSYGRQSDTDTQYF
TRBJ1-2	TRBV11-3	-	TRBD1	TGTGCCACCTCGACAGGGGGCAATGGCTACACCTTC	CATSTGGNGYTF
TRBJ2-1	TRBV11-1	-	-	TGTGCCAGCAGCTCCATGGGGGCCAAGGAGCAGTTCTTC	CASSSMGAKEQFF
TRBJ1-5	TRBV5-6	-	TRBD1	TGTGCCAGCAGCCTGGGACAGGGGGTAAATCAGCCCCAGCATTTT	CASSLGQGVNQPQHF
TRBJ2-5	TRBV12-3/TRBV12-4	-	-	TGTGCCAGCAGTTTAGCAGCAAGAGAGACCCAGTACTTC	CASSLAARETQYF
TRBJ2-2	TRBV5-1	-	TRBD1	TGCGCCAGCAGCCCTCCGGGACAGGGTGAGACCGGGGAGCTGTTTTTT	CASSPPGQGETGELFF
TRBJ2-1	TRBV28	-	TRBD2	TGTGCCAGCAGCTCTGGGACTAGCATGGATGAGCAGTTCTTC	CASSSGTSMDEQFF
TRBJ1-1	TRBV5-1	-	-	TGCGCCAGCAGCTTGGGCAGGGCCGCGGGGGACACTGAAGCTTTCTTT	CASSLGRAAGDTEAFF
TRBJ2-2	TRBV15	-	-	TGTGCCACCAGCCGACTATATGCGCCGCGCGGTGGGGAGCTGTTTTTT	CATSRLYAPRGGELFF
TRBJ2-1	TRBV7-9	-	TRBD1	TGTGCCAGCAGCTTCTCCGGGACAGGGGCCTGGAATGAGCAGTTCTTC	CASSFSGTGAWNEQFF
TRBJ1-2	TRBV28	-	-	TGTGCCAGCAGTTTAAATGGGGAGACCTATGGCTACACCTTC	CASSLNGETYGYTF
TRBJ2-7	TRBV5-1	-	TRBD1	TGCGCCAGCAGCACCTACCCCGTGAGACAGGGAACCTACGAGCAGTACTTC	CASSTYPVRQGTYEQYF
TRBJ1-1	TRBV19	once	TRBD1	TGTGCCAGTAGGGACAGGGGGCAGTTTGGTGGCACTGAAGCTTTCTTT	CASRDRGQFGGTEAFF
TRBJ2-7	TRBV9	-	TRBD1	TGTGCCAGCAGCGTAGGCGGGACAGGAGCCCTCTACGAGCAGTACTTC	CASSVGGTGALYEQYF
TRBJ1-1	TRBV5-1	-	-	TGCGCCAGCAGCTTTCGGGGCGCGGGGGCTGAAGCTTTCTTT	CASSFRGAGAEAFF